This T cell receptor (beta chain) was documented in a study of post-analysis software for immune sequencing data. The authors incorporated unique molecular identifiers into the TCR beta cDNA libraries. TCRdb recomputed calls from the PCR reads with MiXCR, one row per CDR3 protein. The sample yields 750,000 to 950,000 distinct CDR3 sequences, approximately 44% seen once. This clonotype has more than one count but fewer than ten. Its antigen is unidentified. Regarding the study as a whole: In patients, about five TRBV segments were more frequent than in controls, with TRBV5-6, TRBV5-1 and TRBV20-1 among them. Those samples that were prepared in the same batch co-clustered strongly by F measure.

The CDR3 is 15 residues long. The V end was cut by 6 bases, the J end by 1 base, with 13 bases between. The germline V gene has CDR1 SQVTM and CDR2 ANQGSEA. V is TRBV29-1 and J is TRBJ2-6; either TRBD1 or TRBD2 may supply D (6 bases each). The sequencing input was blood. This TCR was recovered from a girl aged 10-17 years with multiple sclerosis. As DNA, the CDR3 is TGCAGCGTCCCGGGGGCAGGTTCTGGGGCCAACGTCCTGACTTTC. It translates to CSVPGAGSGANVLTF.